Following are 15 T cell receptor beta chains from one sample sequenced in a study of glioma-infiltrating T cells after dendritic cell vaccination. Profiling relied on immunoSEQ multiplex PCR, and the TCRdb table lists in-frame clones only, not all of them. In the table there are about 92,000 clones, over 75% of which are singletons. This material consisted of blood, taken before dendritic cell vaccination. These receptors were collected from a human donor with glioblastoma.

There are a few counts of this clone. The chain recombines TRBV19 with TRBJ2-6; 7 bases line up with TRBD1. Germline V lookup: CDR1 LNHDA, CDR2 SQIVND (reference sequence). V was pared by 0 bases and J by 0 bases, with 8 bases of the junction left unmatched. The CDR3 covers 19 residues. The CDR3 protein is CASSIELDRVLSGANVLTF. CDR3 nucleotides: TGTGCCAGTAGTATAGAACTCGACAGGGTTCTCTCTGGGGCCAACGTCCTGACTTTC.

This rearrangement joins TRBV30 to TRBJ2-5; D remains unclear. This CDR3 has 14 residues. CDR1 is GTSNPN, CDR2 SVGIG, per germline (reference sequence). Trimming took 2 bases from V and 3 from J, leaving 13 bases between them. CDR3: CAWSFVNAEETQYF. The CDR3 region has the DNA TGTGCCTGGAGTTTTGTGAATGCGGAAGAGACCCAGTACTTC.

This chain joins TRBV5-6 and TRBJ2-5; 11 nucleotides line up with TRBD2. The CDR3 has 15 residues. Losses at the gene ends were 3 bases for V and 4 bases for J; bases not matched to a gene: 5. Germline CDR1 and CDR2: SGHDT and YYEEEE. The DNA of the CDR3 is TGTGCCAGCAGCTCACTAGCGGGGGTGGTAGAGACCCAGTACTTC. This gives the protein CASSSLAGVVETQYF.

V usage is TRBV18 and J usage is TRBJ2-3; 8 positions match TRBD2. The CDR3 is made up of 16 amino acids. V trimming: 2 bases; J trimming: 2 bases; junction bases outside the gene matches: 6. CDR1 is KGHSH, CDR2 LQKENI, per germline. The CDR3 sequence: CASSPTSGSATDTQYF. In DNA, the CDR3 is TGTGCCAGCTCACCAACTAGCGGATCCGCCACAGATACGCAGTATTTT.

This rearrangement joins TRBV15 to TRBJ1-1, with TRBD1 as a possible D gene (5 bases). Germline V gives CDR1 LNHNV, CDR2 YYDKDF (reference sequence). V was trimmed by 0 bases and J by 8 bases, leaving 13 bases between them. The CDR3 contains 14 residues. CDR3 region: CATSRDATEVEAFF. The CDR3 DNA sequence: TGTGCCACCAGCAGAGATGCGACAGAAGTAGAAGCTTTCTTT. Full variable domain (missing parts from reference TRBV15 and TRBJ1-1): DAMVIQNPRYQVTQFGKPVTLSCSQTLNHNVMYWYQQKSSQAPKLLFHYYDKDFNNEADTPDNFQSRRPNTSFCFLDIRSPGLGDTAMYLCATSRDATEVEAFFGQGTRLTVV.

V gene TRBV6-1 combines with J gene TRBJ2-5, with 8 bases matching TRBD2. Unmatched junction bases numbered 10, after V lost 5 bases and J lost 5 bases. From germline, CDR1 is MNHNS and CDR2 SASEGT. The length of the CDR3 is 15 residues. The CDR3 DNA sequence: TGTGCCAGCAGTCCCCGGGGGGGCAGAGGGGAGACCCAGTACTTC. This gives the protein CASSPRGGRGETQYF.

The V and J genes are TRBV14 and TRBJ2-1, with 13 positions matching TRBD2. The V and J ends lost 3 bases and 13 bases, in that order; junction bases with no gene match: 6. Germline V gene data show CDR1 as SGHDN and CDR2 as FVKESK. The CDR3 has 14 amino acids. CDR3 in amino acids: CASSHELAGGTQFF. In DNA, the CDR3 is TGTGCCAGCAGCCACGAACTAGCGGGGGGGACTCAGTTCTTC.

DNA for the CDR3: TGTGCCAGTAGTAGCTCGGGGAGGGGGGGCTTCACAGATACGCAGTATTTT. Residues: CASSSSGRGGFTDTQYF. The chain has TRBV19 and TRBJ2-3; possible D gene TRBD2, 7 bases. Deletions cut 4 bases from V and 2 bases from J, with 19 bases between. The CDR3 covers 17 residues. The germline V gene has CDR1 LNHDA and CDR2 SQIVND (reference sequence). Looking up the rest from reference TRBV19 and TRBJ2-3 gives the full variable domain: DGGITQSPKYLFRKEGQNVTLSCEQNLNHDAMYWYRQDPGQGLRLIYYSQIVNDFQKGDIAEGYSVSREKKESFPLTVTSAQKNPTAFYLCASSSSGRGGFTDTQYFGPGTRLTVL.

The chain recombines TRBV5-1 with TRBJ2-3; no reliable D call. Germline V gene data show CDR1 as SGHRS and CDR2 as YFSETQ. CDR3 length equals 14 residues. V lost 4 bases to trimming and J lost 0 bases, with 9 bases between them. CDR3 coding DNA: TGCGCCAGCAGCCCCGAGCCCAGCACAGATACGCAGTATTTT. Its translation is CASSPEPSTDTQYF.

The J gene is TRBJ1-2, the V gene TRBV6-5; TRBD1 matches at 7 bases. The CDR3 is made up of 14 amino acids. CDR1 and CDR2 (germline): MNHEY, SVGAGI. J lost 8 bases, V lost 6 bases, and 12 bases had no gene match. The CDR3 reads CASRKPDRAGGYTF. The CDR3 DNA sequence: TGTGCCAGCAGGAAACCCGACAGGGCGGGAGGCTACACCTTC.

This rearrangement joins TRBV29-1 to TRBJ2-7, with TRBD1 identical over 8 bases. Germline V gene sequence: CDR1 SQVTM, CDR2 ANQGSEA. V trimming: 2 bases; J trimming: 3 bases; junction bases outside the gene matches: 3. The CDR3 has 13 amino acids. As DNA, the CDR3 is TGCAGCGTTGAATCACAGGGGGACTACGAGCAGTACTTC. Amino acid sequence: CSVESQGDYEQYF.

The rearrangement links TRBV2 to TRBJ1-3; 8 bases fit TRBD1. The trim removed 3 bases at V and 4 bases at J, leaving 2 bases unmatched. CDR1 SNHLY and CDR2 FYNNEI come from the germline V gene. The CDR3 covers 14 residues. CDR3 amino acids: CASSDGQGGNTIYF. For the CDR3, the DNA is TGTGCCAGCAGTGACGGACAGGGCGGAAACACCATATATTTT. Supplemented by reference TRBV2 and TRBJ1-3, the full variable domain reads EPEVTQTPSHQVTQMGQEVILRCVPISNHLYFYWYRQILGQKVEFLVSFYNNEISEKSEIFDDQFSVERPDGSNFTLKIRSTKLEDSAMYFCASSDGQGGNTIYFGEGSWLTVV.

The chain employs TRBV19 and TRBJ2-7; 9 bases fit TRBD1. Germline CDR1 LNHDA, CDR2 SQIVND (reference sequence). This CDR3 has 16 residues. With V trimmed by 7 bases and J by 6 bases, 16 bases remained unmatched. Here the CDR3 reads CASTPTGQGLLREQYF. The CDR3, as DNA: TGTGCCAGTACCCCTACGGGACAGGGACTACTACGCGAGCAGTACTTC.

V and J are TRBV7-8 and TRBJ1-3; 8 bases are a match to TRBD1. Trimming at V came to 3 bases and at J to 6 bases, leaving 1 base not matched to a gene. Germline V gives CDR1 SGHVS, CDR2 FQNEAQ. The CDR3 has 13 amino acids. The chain's CDR3 is CASSLDRANTIYF. DNA for the CDR3: TGTGCCAGCAGCTTGGACAGGGCAAACACCATATATTTT.

This chain connects TRBV7-2 to TRBJ2-5, with 8 bases aligning to TRBD2. With 5 bases clipped from V and 5 bases from J, the junction kept 10 bases outside the gene matches. There are 15 residues in the CDR3. CDR1 and CDR2 from the germline V gene are SGHTA and FQGNSA. CDR3 sequence: CASSTTRTSPETQYF. The CDR3 DNA reads TGTGCCAGCAGCACAACCCGGACTAGCCCGGAGACCCAGTACTTC.